This is a list of T cell receptor beta chains from one sample in a study of T cells expressing NK-cell markers. TCRdb re-called the 5' RACE reads and catalogs CDR3 proteins one per entry, DNA excluded. Recorded for this sample: about 550,000 distinct CDR3 sequences. Input material: blood T cells: a sorted CD56 or NKG2C T cell subset, CD4+ or CD8+ T cells, or bulk PBMC T cells (not recorded which). These TCRs come from a man between 18 and 35 years old in good health. CDR3s include the opening cysteine and the closing phenylalanine or tryptophan.

V gene	J gene	CDR3 protein
TRBV14	TRBJ2-3	CASSQVRTSRTDTQYF
TRBV6-2/TRBV6-3	TRBJ2-1	CASSRGGGLATNEQFF
TRBV20-1	TRBJ2-1	CSGSKWASGTSEQFF
TRBV5-5	TRBJ2-6	CASREQGSGANVLTF
TRBV9	TRBJ2-2	CASRGLAGAAGELFF
TRBV6-1	TRBJ2-2	CASRIMETANTGELFF
TRBV9	TRBJ2-2	CASSADSLNTGELFF
TRBV30	TRBJ1-1	CAWSTTPEAFF
TRBV5-1	TRBJ2-1	CASSLSGTYNEQFF
TRBV5-5	TRBJ2-1	CASSTGPFTHNEQFF
TRBV10-3	TRBJ2-5	CAISDRGGSQETQYF
TRBV20-1	TRBJ2-3	CSATGTNLGTDTQYF
TRBV6-5	TRBJ2-7	CASSYSDRGVEQYF
TRBV2	TRBJ2-3	CASSDPGGSGSLFTQYF
TRBV4-2	TRBJ2-7	CASSQPQASSSYEQYF
TRBV5-1	TRBJ2-7	CASSPRIYEQYF
TRBV5-1	TRBJ2-3	CASSSGLAPTDTQYF
TRBV2	TRBJ1-5	CASSDSLRSNQPQHF
TRBV11-2	TRBJ2-1	CASSTIAGGIYNEQFF
TRBV6-5	TRBJ2-7	CASSYSPILDEQYF
TRBV15	TRBJ2-3	CATSRAYDTQYF
TRBV4-1	TRBJ2-5	CASSQGTTQETQYF
TRBV20-1	TRBJ2-5	CSARDFEDSQETQYF
TRBV7-9	TRBJ2-5	CASSADRDNRETQYF
TRBV12-3/TRBV12-4	TRBJ1-5	CASSLTGGVGVQPQHF
TRBV7-9	TRBJ2-7	CASSWDRSDEQYF
TRBV28	TRBJ1-4	CASRRNPNEKLFF
TRBV29-1	TRBJ2-5	CSVEVVWSQLPQYF
TRBV7-9	TRBJ2-1	CASSARRSTGWHEQFF
TRBV7-9	TRBJ2-7	CASSPAGTRFYEQYF
TRBV7-8	TRBJ2-5	CASSLQRDRLETQYF
TRBV6-2/TRBV6-3	TRBJ2-3	CASSFRPGTSGPDTQYF
TRBV10-1	TRBJ1-5	CASRTGTYSNQPQHF
TRBV30	TRBJ2-2	CAWTPGVRGGELFF
TRBV24-1	TRBJ2-7	CATSDADSEQYF
TRBV21-1	TRBJ2-3	CASSKEYTSGRITDTQYF
TRBV29-1	TRBJ2-3	CSVVQESTNTQYF
TRBV15	TRBJ2-5	CATSSAYTRTSGEETQYF
TRBV14	TRBJ2-5	CASSPKTWGRYQETQYF
TRBV20-1	TRBJ1-3	CSARVSLRTDSGNTIYF
TRBV10-3	TRBJ2-3	CAISVGGQADPDTQYF
TRBV3-1	TRBJ2-1	CASSLGLPTYNEQFF
TRBV5-1	TRBJ2-1	CASRLGFPTNEQFF
TRBV12-3/TRBV12-4	TRBJ2-7	CASRDSLYEQYF
TRBV20-1	TRBJ2-1	CSARVFGSYNEQFF
TRBV24-1	TRBJ2-3	CAIAPSGSTDTQYF
TRBV25-1	TRBJ2-3	CASSVGPNSVSDTQYF
TRBV24-1	TRBJ2-5	CATSVSGIVETQYF
TRBV27	TRBJ1-2	CASSFSGGLYGYTF
TRBV18	TRBJ2-1	CASSGQTGTRNNEQFF
TRBV12-3/TRBV12-4	TRBJ2-2	CASTPRMNTGELFF
TRBV12-3/TRBV12-4	TRBJ2-1	CASSLGTSGNEQFF